The sample holds one count of the clone carrying this TCR beta chain. Across about two dozen US areas, participants ranged in age from about 18 to 90 years. This CDR3 has 15 amino acids. Trimming removed 3 bases from V and 0 bases from J, with 11 bases in between. Germline CDR1 KGHSH, CDR2 LQKENI. Original analysis: By means of reference gene primer amplification, nucleated cell counts were estimated. TCRdb keeps only in-frame clones here, not all; method: immunoSEQ multiplex PCR. Clonal size and the V and J genes are those of that table, whereas D and trimming came from the DNA. The sample contains a few hundred thousand clones, 85% to 90% of which appear only once. The sample is drawn from a study of blood T cell repertoires in COVID-19. In the study overall: There were acute and convalescent COVID-19 samples, and they came from the United States, Italy and Spain. PBMCs, B-cell-depleted T cells, or T cells were the source of the cDNA or gDNA that made up the material.

This chain joins TRBV18 and TRBJ1-2; a possible D gene is TRBD1 (6 bases). This clonotype was obtained from a woman between 18 and 29 years old with acute COVID-19. The sample comprised PBMCs or T cells enriched from blood (not recorded which). The CDR3 sequence is CASSPYREANYGYTF. DNA of the CDR3: TGTGCCAGCTCACCGTACAGGGAAGCTAACTATGGCTACACCTTC.